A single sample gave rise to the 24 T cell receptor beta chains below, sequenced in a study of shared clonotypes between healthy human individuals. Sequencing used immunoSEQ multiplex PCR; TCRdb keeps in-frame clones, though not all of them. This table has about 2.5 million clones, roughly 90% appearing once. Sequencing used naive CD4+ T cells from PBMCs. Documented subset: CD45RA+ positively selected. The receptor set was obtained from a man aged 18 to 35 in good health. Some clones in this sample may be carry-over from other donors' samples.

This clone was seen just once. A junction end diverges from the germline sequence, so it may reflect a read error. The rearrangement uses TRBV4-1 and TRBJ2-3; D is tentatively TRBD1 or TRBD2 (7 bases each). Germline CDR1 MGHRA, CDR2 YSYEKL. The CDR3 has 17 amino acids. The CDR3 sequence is CASTQRVGQGGSDTQYF. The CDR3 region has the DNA TGCGCCAGCACCCAAAGAGTAGGGCAGGGGGGGTCAGATACGCAGTATTTT.

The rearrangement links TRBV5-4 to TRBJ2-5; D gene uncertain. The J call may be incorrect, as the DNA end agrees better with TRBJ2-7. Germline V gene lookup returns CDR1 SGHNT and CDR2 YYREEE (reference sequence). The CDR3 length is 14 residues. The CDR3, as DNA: TGTGCCAGCAGTCCAGGCCAGGTGTCCTACGAGCAGTACTTC. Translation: CASSPGQVSYEQYF.

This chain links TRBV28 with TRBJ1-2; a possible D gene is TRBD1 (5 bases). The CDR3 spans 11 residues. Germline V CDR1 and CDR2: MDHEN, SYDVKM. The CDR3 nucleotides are TGTGCTATGGGGACCCCCTATGGCTACACCTTC. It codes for CAMGTPYGYTF.

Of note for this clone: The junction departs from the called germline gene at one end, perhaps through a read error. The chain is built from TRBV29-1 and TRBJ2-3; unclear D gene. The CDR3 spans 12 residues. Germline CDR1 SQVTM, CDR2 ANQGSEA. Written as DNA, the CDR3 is TGCGGCGTTGAGGCGACGGCCTGGGGAAAGTATTTT. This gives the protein CGVEATAWGKYF.

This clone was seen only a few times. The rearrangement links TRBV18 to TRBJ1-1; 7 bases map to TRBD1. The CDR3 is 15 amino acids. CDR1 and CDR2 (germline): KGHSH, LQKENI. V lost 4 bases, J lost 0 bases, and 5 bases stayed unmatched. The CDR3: CASSLSGQMNTEAFF. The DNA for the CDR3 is TGTGCCAGCTCACTTTCGGGACAGATGAACACTGAAGCTTTCTTT.

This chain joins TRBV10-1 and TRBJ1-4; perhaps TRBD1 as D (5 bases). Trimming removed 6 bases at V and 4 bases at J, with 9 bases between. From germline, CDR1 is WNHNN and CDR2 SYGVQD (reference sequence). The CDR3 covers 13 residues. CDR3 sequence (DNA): TGCGCCAGCAGCCGGGACTTTAATGAAAAACTGTTTTTT. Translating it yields CASSRDFNEKLFF.

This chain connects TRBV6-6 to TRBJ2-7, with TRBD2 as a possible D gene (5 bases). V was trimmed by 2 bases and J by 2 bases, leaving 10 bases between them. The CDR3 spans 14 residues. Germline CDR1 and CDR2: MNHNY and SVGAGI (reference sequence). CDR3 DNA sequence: TGTGCCAGCAGTTACCAAGCGGTGACCTACGAGCAGTACTTC. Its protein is CASSYQAVTYEQYF.

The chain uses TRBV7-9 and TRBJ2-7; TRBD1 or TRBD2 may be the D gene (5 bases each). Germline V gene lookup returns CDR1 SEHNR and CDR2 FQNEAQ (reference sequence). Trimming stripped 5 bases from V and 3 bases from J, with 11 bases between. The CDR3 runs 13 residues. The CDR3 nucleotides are TGTGCCAGCAGCCCGTCGGGGCTCTACGAGCAGTACTTC. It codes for CASSPSGLYEQYF.

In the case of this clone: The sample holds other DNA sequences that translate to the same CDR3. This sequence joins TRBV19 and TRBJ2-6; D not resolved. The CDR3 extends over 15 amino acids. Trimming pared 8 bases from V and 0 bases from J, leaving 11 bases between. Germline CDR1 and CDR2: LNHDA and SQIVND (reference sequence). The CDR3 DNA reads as TGTGCCAGTCGGTCTCAGGCCTCTGGGGCCAACGTCCTGACTTTC. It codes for CASRSQASGANVLTF.

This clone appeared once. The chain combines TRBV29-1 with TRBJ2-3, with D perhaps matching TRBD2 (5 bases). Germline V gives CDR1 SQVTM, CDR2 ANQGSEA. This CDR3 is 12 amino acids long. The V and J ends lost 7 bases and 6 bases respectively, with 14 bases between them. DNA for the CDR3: TGCAGCGCCGGCCTCCCGGGGGATACGCAGTATTTT. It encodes CSAGLPGDTQYF.

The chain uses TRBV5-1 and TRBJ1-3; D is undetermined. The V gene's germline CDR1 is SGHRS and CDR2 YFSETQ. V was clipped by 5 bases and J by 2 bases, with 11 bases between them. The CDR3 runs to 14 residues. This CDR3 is CASSGGSPGNTIYF. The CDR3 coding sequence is TGCGCCAGCAGTGGAGGATCACCTGGAAACACCATATATTTT. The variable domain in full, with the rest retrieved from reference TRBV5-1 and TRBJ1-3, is KAGVTQTPRYLIKTRGQQVTLSCSPISGHRSVSWYQQTPGQGLQFLFEYFSETQRNKGNFPGRFSGRQFSNSRSEMNVSTLELGDSALYLCASSGGSPGNTIYFGEGSWLTVV.

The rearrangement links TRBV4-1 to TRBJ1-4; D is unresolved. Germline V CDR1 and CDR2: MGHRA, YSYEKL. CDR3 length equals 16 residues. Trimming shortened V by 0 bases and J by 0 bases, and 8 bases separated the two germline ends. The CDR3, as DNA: TGCGCCAGCAGCCAAGAGGGGAGGGCAACTAATGAAAAACTGTTTTTT. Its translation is CASSQEGRATNEKLFF.

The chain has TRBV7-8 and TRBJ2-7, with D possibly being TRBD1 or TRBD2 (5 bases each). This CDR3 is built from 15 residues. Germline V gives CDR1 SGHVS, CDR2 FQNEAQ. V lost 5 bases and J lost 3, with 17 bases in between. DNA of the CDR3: TGTGCCAGCAGCCTCAATGGGGGACCAGACTACGAGCAGTACTTC. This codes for CASSLNGGPDYEQYF.

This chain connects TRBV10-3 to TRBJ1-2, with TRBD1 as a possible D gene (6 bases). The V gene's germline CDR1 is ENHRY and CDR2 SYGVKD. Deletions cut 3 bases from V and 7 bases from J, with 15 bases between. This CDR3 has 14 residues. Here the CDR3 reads CAISDRDYRVGYTF. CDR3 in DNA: TGTGCCATCAGTGACCGTGATTACAGGGTTGGCTACACCTTC.

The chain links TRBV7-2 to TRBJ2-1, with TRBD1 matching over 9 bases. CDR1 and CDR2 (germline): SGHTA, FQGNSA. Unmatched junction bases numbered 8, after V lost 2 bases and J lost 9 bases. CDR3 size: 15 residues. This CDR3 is CASSLLGQGFGEQFF. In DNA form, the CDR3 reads TGTGCCAGCAGCTTACTTGGACAGGGGTTTGGTGAGCAGTTCTTC. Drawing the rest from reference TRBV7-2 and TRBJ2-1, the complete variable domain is GAGVSQSPSNKVTEKGKDVELRCDPISGHTALYWYRQSLGQGLEFLIYFQGNSAPDKSGLPSDRFSAERTGGSVSTLTIQRTQQEDSAVYLCASSLLGQGFGEQFFGPGTRLTVL.

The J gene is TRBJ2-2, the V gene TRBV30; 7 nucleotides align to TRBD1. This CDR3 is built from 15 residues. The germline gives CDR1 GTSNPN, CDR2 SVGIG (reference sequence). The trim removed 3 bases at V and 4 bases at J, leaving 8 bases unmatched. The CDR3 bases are TGTGCCTGGAGCACTGGACAGGCGGGCACCGGGGAGCTGTTTTTT. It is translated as CAWSTGQAGTGELFF.

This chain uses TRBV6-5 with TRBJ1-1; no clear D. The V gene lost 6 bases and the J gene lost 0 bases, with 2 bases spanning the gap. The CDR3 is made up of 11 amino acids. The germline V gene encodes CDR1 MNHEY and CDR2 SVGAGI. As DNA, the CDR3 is TGTGCCAGCAGGATGAACACTGAAGCTTTCTTT. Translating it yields CASRMNTEAFF.

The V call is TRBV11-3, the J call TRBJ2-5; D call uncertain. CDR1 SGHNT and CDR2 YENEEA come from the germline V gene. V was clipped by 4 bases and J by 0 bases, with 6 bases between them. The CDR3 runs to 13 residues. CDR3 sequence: CASSSTYQETQYF. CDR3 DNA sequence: TGTGCCAGCAGCTCCACGTACCAAGAGACCCAGTACTTC.

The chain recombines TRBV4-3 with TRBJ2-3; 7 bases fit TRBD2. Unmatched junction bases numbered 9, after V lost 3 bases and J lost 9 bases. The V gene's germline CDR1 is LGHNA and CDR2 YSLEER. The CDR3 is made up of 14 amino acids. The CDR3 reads CASSQSLWEGTQYF. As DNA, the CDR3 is TGCGCCAGCAGCCAGTCCCTTTGGGAGGGAACGCAGTATTTT.

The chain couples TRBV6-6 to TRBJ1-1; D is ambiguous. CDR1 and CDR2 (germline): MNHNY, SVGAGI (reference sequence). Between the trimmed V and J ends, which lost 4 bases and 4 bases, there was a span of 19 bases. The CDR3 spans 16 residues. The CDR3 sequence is CASSLIYTDPVTEAFF. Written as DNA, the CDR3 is TGTGCCAGCAGTTTAATATACACCGACCCTGTCACTGAAGCTTTCTTT.

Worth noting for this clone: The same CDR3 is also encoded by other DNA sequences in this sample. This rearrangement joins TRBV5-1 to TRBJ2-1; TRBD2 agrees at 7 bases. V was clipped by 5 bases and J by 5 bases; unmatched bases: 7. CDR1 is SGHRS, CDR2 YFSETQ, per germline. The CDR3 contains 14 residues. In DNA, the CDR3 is TGCGCCAGCAGTTCGGGAGGACCTAACAATGAGCAGTTCTTC. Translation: CASSSGGPNNEQFF. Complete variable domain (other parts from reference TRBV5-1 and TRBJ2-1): KAGVTQTPRYLIKTRGQQVTLSCSPISGHRSVSWYQQTPGQGLQFLFEYFSETQRNKGNFPGRFSGRQFSNSRSEMNVSTLELGDSALYLCASSSGGPNNEQFFGPGTRLTVL.

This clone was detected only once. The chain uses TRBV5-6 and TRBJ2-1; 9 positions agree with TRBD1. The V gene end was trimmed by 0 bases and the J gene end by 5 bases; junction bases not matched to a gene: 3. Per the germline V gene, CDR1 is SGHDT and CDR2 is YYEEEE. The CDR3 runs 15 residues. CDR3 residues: CASSLVGTGHNEQFF. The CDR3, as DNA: TGTGCCAGCAGCTTGGTTGGGACAGGGCACAATGAGCAGTTCTTC.

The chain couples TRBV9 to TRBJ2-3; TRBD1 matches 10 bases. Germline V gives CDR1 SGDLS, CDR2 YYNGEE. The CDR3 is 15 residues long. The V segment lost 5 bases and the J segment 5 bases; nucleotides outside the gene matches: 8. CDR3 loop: CASSKDRGSEDTQYF. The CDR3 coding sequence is TGTGCCAGCAGTAAGGACAGGGGGTCCGAAGATACGCAGTATTTT.

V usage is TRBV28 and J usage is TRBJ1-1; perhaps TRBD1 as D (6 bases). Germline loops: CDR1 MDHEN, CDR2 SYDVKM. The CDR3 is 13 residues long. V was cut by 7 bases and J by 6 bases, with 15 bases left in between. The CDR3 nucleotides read TGTGCCAGCATTACAGGGTATTCATCTGAAGCTTTCTTT. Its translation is CASITGYSSEAFF.